Listed below are T cell receptor beta chains from one sample, sequenced in a study of beta chain features in type 1 diabetes. Method: immunoSEQ multiplex PCR; TCRdb's copy keeps in-frame clones and lacks some. The sample gives some 270,000 clones, about 11% of which show up once; 0.017% is in the top ten. The specimen was naive CD4+ T cells from blood. These receptors all stem from a young man with type 1 diabetes. The CDR3 runs from the conserved cysteine through the conserved F or W. Fields, in order: D gene, clone size, V gene, J gene, CDR3 DNA, CDR3 protein. The D gene is left open where the match is weak. Size values are once, few and many counts, or a class for expanded clones, and some rows have none.

>-|-|TRBV19|TRBJ2-2
TGTGCCAGTAGACCCAGGGGACGCACCGGGGAGCTGTTTTTT
CASRPRGRTGELFF
>TRBD2|-|TRBV6-6|TRBJ2-1
TGTGCCAGCAGGTCCGGGACTAGAGATGAGCAGTTCTTC
CASRSGTRDEQFF
>-|few|TRBV5-1|TRBJ2-7
TGCGCCAGCAGCTCCTCCCAGGTCTCGAACCAGGGGGAGCAGTACTTC
CASSSSQVSNQGEQYF
>-|few|TRBV7-2|TRBJ2-7
TGTGCCAGCAGCTCTGGAGGAGAGGAGCAGTACTTC
CASSSGGEEQYF
>-|few|TRBV14|TRBJ1-1
TGTGCCAGCAGCCAGCAGACAAGCATGAACACTGAAGCTTTCTTT
CASSQQTSMNTEAFF
>-|-|TRBV25-1|TRBJ1-6
TGTGCCAGCCCCCAGGGAAGGAACACCTCACCCCTCCACTTT
CASPQGRNTSPLHF
>-|-|TRBV7-9|TRBJ2-3
TGTGCCAGCAGCCCCAGACTCCACCCTAGCACAGATACGCAGTATTTT
CASSPRLHPSTDTQYF
>-|few|TRBV27|TRBJ2-7
TGTGCCAGCAGTTACGACAGAGGCGCCTACGAGCAGTACTTC
CASSYDRGAYEQYF
>-|-|TRBV4-2|TRBJ1-2
TGTGCCAGCAGCCAAGATCAGGATTTGGGTGGCTACACCTTC
CASSQDQDLGGYTF
>TRBD1|few|TRBV18|TRBJ2-5
TGTGCCAGCTCGCCACAGGGGTACCAAGAGACCCAGTACTTC
CASSPQGYQETQYF
>-|-|TRBV29-1|TRBJ2-7
TGCAGCGTTGTGGAGGGGTTCTCCTACGAGCAGTACTTC
CSVVEGFSYEQYF
>-|-|TRBV18|TRBJ1-6
TGTGCCAGCTCCCGGCGAGAGGCGGTAGAATCACCCCTCCACTTT
CASSRREAVESPLHF
>-|few|TRBV7-2|TRBJ1-1
TGTGCCAGCAGCTTCAAGCGGAACACTGAAGCTTTCTTT
CASSFKRNTEAFF
>-|-|TRBV5-1|TRBJ2-5
TGCGCCAGCAGCTCGGCATCCTTCACGGGAGAGACCCAGTACTTC
CASSSASFTGETQYF
>-|few|TRBV5-1|TRBJ1-6
TGCGCCAGCAGCTTGGGGAGCTCCTATAATTCACCCCTCCACTTT
CASSLGSSYNSPLHF
>-|-|TRBV11-2|TRBJ2-1
TGTGCCAGCAGCTTACGGGCCAGCGGCCTCAGTGAGCAGTTCTTC
CASSLRASGLSEQFF
>TRBD1|-|TRBV6-5|TRBJ1-4
TGTGCCAGCAGTCAACAGGGGAAAGCTGAAAAACTGTTTTTT
CASSQQGKAEKLFF
>TRBD1|few|TRBV5-4|TRBJ2-3
TGTGCCAGCTTCGGGACAGGAGGCACAGATACGCAGTATTTT
CASFGTGGTDTQYF
>-|-|TRBV25-1|TRBJ1-5
TGTGCCAGCAGTGAATCGGTGACGGGGCAGCCCCAGCATTTT
CASSESVTGQPQHF
>-|-|TRBV29-1|TRBJ1-1
TGCAGCGTTGATGCGGGCTCGGGAGCTTTCTTT
CSVDAGSGAFF
>TRBD2|-|TRBV2|TRBJ2-1
TGTGCCAGCAGTGAGGAAACTAGCGGGGGCAATGAGCAGTTCTTC
CASSEETSGGNEQFF
>TRBD2|few|TRBV5-4|TRBJ2-1
TGTGCCAGCAGCTCGGCTAGCGGGGTATATTTCGGTGAGCAGTTCTTC
CASSSASGVYFGEQFF
>-|few|TRBV27|TRBJ2-2
TGTGCCACCAAACAGACCCCGAACACCGGGGAGCTGTTTTTT
CATKQTPNTGELFF
>-|-|TRBV28|TRBJ2-5
TGTGCCAGCAGTTTACAGGGAATACAAGAGACCCAGTACTTC
CASSLQGIQETQYF
>TRBD2|-|TRBV7-2|TRBJ2-2
TGTGCCAGCAGCCTAGGGAGGGCCGGGGAGCTGTTTTTT
CASSLGRAGELFF
>TRBD2|-|TRBV5-4|TRBJ2-7
TGTGCCAGCAGCTTCGCTAGCGGGGGGACGGGAGGCGAGCAGTACTTC
CASSFASGGTGGEQYF
>-|few|TRBV10-3|TRBJ1-2
TGTGCCATCAGTGAGCCCCCCTATTTGACAGGCGATTTGCGATATGGCTACACCTTC
CAISEPPYLTGDLRYGYTF
>-|-|TRBV29-1|TRBJ2-6
TGCAGCGTTATACAGGGTGTCGGGGCCAACGTCCTGACTTTC
CSVIQGVGANVLTF
>-|few|TRBV7-3|TRBJ2-1
TGTGCCAGCAGCTTAGCCCCCCGGGGTGAGCAGTTCTTC
CASSLAPRGEQFF
>-|few|TRBV9|TRBJ2-5
TGTGCCAGCAGCCCTCGAGGGAGGGGGACGATAGAGACCCAGTACTTC
CASSPRGRGTIETQYF
>-|-|TRBV5-1|TRBJ2-7
TGCGCCAGCAGCTCGATGGGGAAGGGGGATGAGCAGTACTTC
CASSSMGKGDEQYF
>TRBD1|few|TRBV5-1|TRBJ1-1
TGCGCCAGCAGACGGGACAGGGTGAACACTGAAGCTTTCTTT
CASRRDRVNTEAFF
>TRBD2|few|TRBV5-1|TRBJ2-3
TGCGCCAGCAGCTCCGGACTAGCGGTTAGCACAGATACGCAGTATTTT
CASSSGLAVSTDTQYF
>-|-|TRBV28|TRBJ1-2
TGTGCCAGCATAGACACATACTATGGCTACACCTTC
CASIDTYYGYTF
>TRBD1|-|TRBV4-3|TRBJ2-1
TGCGCCAGCAGCCAGACAGGGGGGGTCTACAATGAGCAGTTCTTC
CASSQTGGVYNEQFF
>-|few|TRBV20-1|TRBJ2-7
TGCAGTCAAGGGGGAGGGTACGAGCAGTACTTC
CSQGGGYEQYF
>-|few|TRBV19|TRBJ2-2
TGTGCCAGTAGGGACACCTACACCGGGGAGCTGTTTTTT
CASRDTYTGELFF
>-|once|TRBV5-4|TRBJ1-6
TGTGCCAGCAGCTTGGAGGGGTTTAGTAATTCACCCCTCCACTTT
CASSLEGFSNSPLHF
>-|-|TRBV7-2|TRBJ2-5
TGTGCCAGCAGCTCCCGGGAGACCCAGTACTTC
CASSSRETQYF
>TRBD1|-|TRBV6-4|TRBJ1-2
TGTGCCAGCAGTCCTAGCGCTAACTTCCGGGACAGGAGAACCTATGGCTACACCTTC
CASSPSANFRDRRTYGYTF
>-|few|TRBV2|TRBJ2-1
TGTGCCAGCAGTGATGCTCCGAGCTCCTACAATGAGCAGTTCTTC
CASSDAPSSYNEQFF
>-|few|TRBV18|TRBJ2-7
TGTGCCAGCTCACCACAAGCCGGTAGATACGAGCAGTACTTC
CASSPQAGRYEQYF
>TRBD1|-|TRBV9|TRBJ2-1
TGTGCCAGCAAAGGGACAGGGGACAATGAGCAGTTCTTC
CASKGTGDNEQFF
>-|few|TRBV11-2|TRBJ2-1
TGTGCCAGCAGCTTGGGGGGAGGAGGAGCCTACAATGAGCAGTTCTTC
CASSLGGGGAYNEQFF
>-|-|TRBV28|TRBJ2-5
TGTGCCAGCAGTAGTGCCTCTCCGGGTCGAGAGACCCAGTACTTC
CASSSASPGRETQYF
>TRBD2|few|TRBV5-4|TRBJ2-5
TGTGCCAGCAGCAAAGGACTAGCGGGGAATGAAGAGACCCAGTACTTC
CASSKGLAGNEETQYF
>-|few|TRBV19|TRBJ2-7
TGTGCCAGTAGTATCTCTCCGGGGTACGAGCAGTACTTC
CASSISPGYEQYF
>TRBD2|-|TRBV4-1|TRBJ2-1
TGCGCCAGCAGTTACGGGGGGAACTCCTACAATGAGCAGTTCTTC
CASSYGGNSYNEQFF
>-|few|TRBV6-6|TRBJ2-2
TGTGCCAGCAGTTACTCGTACAGGCGAAACACCGGGGAGCTGTTTTTT
CASSYSYRRNTGELFF
>TRBD1|few|TRBV10-3|TRBJ1-1
TGTGCCATCAGGGGACAGCCCTCCCGAGAAGCTTTCTTT
CAIRGQPSREAFF
>-|-|TRBV27|TRBJ2-7
TGTGCCAGCATCGACAGGAACTCCTACGAGCAGTACTTC
CASIDRNSYEQYF
>-|few|TRBV19|TRBJ1-5
TGTGCCAGTAGTATCCTCGGCAATCAGCCCCAGCATTTT
CASSILGNQPQHF
>TRBD1|few|TRBV18|TRBJ1-2
TGTGCCAGCTCACCCTTGGACAGGGGATATGGCTACACCTTC
CASSPLDRGYGYTF
>TRBD2|-|TRBV9|TRBJ2-1
TGTGCCAGCAGCCTTAGACTAGCGGGGGCCCATGAGCAGTTCTTC
CASSLRLAGAHEQFF
>-|-|TRBV21-1|TRBJ2-6
TGTGCCAGCGGTAGGGAGGGCAGCTCTGGGGCCAACGTCCTGACTTTC
CASGREGSSGANVLTF
>TRBD2|-|TRBV5-4|TRBJ2-7
TGTGCCAGCAGCCGGGGAGGGGTCTCAGCTGAGGACTACGAGCAGTACTTC
CASSRGGVSAEDYEQYF
>TRBD1|-|TRBV27|TRBJ2-3
TGTGCCAGCAGTGACAGGGGGATGAGGACAGATACGCAGTATTTT
CASSDRGMRTDTQYF